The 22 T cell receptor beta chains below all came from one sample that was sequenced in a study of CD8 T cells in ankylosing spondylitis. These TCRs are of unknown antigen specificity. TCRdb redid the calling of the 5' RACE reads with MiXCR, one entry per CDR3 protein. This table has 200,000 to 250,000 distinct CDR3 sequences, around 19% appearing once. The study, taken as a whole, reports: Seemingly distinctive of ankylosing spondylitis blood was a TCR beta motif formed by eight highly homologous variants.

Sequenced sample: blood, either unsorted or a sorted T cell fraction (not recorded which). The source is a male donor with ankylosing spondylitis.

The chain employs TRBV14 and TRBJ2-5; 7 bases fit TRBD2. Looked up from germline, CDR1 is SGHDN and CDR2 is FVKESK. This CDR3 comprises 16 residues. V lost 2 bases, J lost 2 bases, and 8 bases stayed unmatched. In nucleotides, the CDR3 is TGTGCCAGCAGCCAAAAACCCCTAGCGGCACAAGAGACCCAGTACTTC. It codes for CASSQKPLAAQETQYF.

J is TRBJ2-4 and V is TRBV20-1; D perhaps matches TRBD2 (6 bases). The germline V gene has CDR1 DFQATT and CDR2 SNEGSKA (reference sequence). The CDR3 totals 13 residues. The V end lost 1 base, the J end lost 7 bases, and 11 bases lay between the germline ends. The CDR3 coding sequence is TGCAGTGCTAGAGGACCCGCGGGGAACATTCAGTACTTC. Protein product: CSARGPAGNIQYF.

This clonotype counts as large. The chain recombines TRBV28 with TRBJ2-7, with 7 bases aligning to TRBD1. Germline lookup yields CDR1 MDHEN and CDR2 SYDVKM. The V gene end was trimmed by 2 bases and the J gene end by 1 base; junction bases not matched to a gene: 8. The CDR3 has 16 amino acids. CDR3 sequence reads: CASSLIRDSPSYEQYF. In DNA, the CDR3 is TGTGCCAGCAGTTTAATCCGGGACAGCCCTTCCTACGAGCAGTACTTC.

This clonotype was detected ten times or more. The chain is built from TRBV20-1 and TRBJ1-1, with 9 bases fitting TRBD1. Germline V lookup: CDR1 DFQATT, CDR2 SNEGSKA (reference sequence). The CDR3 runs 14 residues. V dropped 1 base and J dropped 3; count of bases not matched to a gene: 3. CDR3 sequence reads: CSARVGTGHTEAFF. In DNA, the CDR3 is TGCAGTGCTAGAGTCGGGACAGGGCACACTGAAGCTTTCTTT.

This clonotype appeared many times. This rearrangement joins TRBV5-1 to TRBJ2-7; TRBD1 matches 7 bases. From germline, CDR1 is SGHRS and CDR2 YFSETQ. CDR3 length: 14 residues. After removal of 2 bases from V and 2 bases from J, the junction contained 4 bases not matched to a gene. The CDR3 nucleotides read TGCGCCAGCAGCTTTGAGACAGGGCCCTACGAGCAGTACTTC. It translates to CASSFETGPYEQYF.

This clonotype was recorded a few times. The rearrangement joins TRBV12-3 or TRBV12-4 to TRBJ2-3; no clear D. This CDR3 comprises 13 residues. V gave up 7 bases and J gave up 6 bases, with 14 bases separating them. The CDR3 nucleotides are TGTGCCAGCAATTTCGGATTTGCGGATACGCAGTATTTT. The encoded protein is CASNFGFADTQYF.

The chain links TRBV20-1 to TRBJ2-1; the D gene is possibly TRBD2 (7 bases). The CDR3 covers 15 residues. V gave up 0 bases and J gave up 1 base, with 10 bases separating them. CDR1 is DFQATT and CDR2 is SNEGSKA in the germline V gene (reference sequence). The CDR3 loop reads CSAREEGGSYNEQFF. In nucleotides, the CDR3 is TGCAGTGCTAGAGAGGAGGGGGGGTCCTACAATGAGCAGTTCTTC.

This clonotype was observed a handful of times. The CDR3 here is CASSLAGTSMDTQYF. The CDR3 bases are TGCGCCAGCAGCTTGGCAGGGACTAGCATGGATACGCAGTATTTT. The genes are TRBV5-1 and TRBJ2-3; 9 nucleotides line up with TRBD2. The junction had 5 bases not matched to a gene; V was cut back by 0 bases and J by 6 bases. Germline V CDR1 and CDR2: SGHRS, YFSETQ. There are 15 residues in the CDR3. The full variable domain, with the rest looked up from reference TRBV5-1 and TRBJ2-3, is KAGVTQTPRYLIKTRGQQVTLSCSPISGHRSVSWYQQTPGQGLQFLFEYFSETQRNKGNFPGRFSGRQFSNSRSEMNVSTLELGDSALYLCASSLAGTSMDTQYFGPGTRLTVL.

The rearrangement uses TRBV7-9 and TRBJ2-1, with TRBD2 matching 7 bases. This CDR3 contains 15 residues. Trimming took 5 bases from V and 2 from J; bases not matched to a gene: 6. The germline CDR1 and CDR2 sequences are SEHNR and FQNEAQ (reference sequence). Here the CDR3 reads CASSLTSEPYNEQFF. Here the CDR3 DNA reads TGTGCCAGCAGCCTTACTAGCGAACCCTACAATGAGCAGTTCTTC. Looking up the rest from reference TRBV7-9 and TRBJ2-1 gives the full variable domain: DTGVSQNPRHKITKRGQNVTFRCDPISEHNRLYWYRQTLGQGPEFLTYFQNEAQLEKSRLLSDRFSAERPKGSFSTLEIQRTEQGDSAMYLCASSLTSEPYNEQFFGPGTRLTVL.

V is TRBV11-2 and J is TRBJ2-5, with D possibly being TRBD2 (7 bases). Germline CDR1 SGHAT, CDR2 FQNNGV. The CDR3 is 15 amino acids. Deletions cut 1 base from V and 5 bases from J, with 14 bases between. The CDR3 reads CASSLGGGAWETQYF. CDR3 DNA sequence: TGTGCCAGCAGCTTAGGGGGGGGCGCGTGGGAGACCCAGTACTTC.

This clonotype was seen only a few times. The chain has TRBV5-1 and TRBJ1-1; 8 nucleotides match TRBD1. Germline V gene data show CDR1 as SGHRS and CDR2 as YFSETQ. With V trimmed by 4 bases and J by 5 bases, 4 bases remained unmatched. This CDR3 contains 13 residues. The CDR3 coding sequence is TGCGCCAGCAGCGAGACAGGGGTAACTGAAGCTTTCTTT. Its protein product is CASSETGVTEAFF.

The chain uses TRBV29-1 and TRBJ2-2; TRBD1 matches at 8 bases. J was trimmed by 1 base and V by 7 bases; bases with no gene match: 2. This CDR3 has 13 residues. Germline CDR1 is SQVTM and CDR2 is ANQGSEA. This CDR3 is CSGGQVNTGELFF. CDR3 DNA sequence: TGCAGCGGGGGACAGGTGAACACCGGGGAGCTGTTTTTT.

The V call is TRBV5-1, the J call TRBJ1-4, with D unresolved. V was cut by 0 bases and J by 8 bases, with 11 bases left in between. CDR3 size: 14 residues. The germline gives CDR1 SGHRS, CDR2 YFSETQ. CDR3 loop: CASSLGQVEEKLFF. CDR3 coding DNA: TGCGCCAGCAGCTTGGGTCAGGTCGAAGAAAAACTGTTTTTT.

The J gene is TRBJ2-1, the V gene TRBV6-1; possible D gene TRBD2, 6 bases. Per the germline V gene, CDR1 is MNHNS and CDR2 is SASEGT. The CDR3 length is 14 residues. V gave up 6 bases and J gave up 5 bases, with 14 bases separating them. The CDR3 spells CASSQSGTDNEQFF. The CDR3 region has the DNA TGTGCCAGCAGCCAGTCCGGGACTGACAATGAGCAGTTCTTC.

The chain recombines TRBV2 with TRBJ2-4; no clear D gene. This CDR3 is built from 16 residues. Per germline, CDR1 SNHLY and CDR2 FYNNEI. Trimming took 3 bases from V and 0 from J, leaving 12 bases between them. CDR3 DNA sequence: TGTGCCAGCAGTGAGGGCTTCTTGTTAGCCAAAAACATTCAGTACTTC. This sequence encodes CASSEGFLLAKNIQYF.

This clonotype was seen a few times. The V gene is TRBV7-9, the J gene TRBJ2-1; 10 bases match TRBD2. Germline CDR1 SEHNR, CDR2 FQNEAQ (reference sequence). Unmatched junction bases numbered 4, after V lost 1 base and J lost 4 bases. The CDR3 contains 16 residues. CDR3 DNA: TGTGCCAGCAGCTTAGTCTCTAGCGGGAGATACAATGAGCAGTTCTTC. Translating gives CASSLVSSGRYNEQFF.

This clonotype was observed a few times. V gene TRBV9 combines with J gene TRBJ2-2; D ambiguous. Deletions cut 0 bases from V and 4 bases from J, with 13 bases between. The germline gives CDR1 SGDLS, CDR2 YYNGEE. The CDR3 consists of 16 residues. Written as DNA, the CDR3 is TGTGCCAGCAGCGTAGCCCCGGGTTCCCCCACCGGGGAGCTGTTTTTT. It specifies CASSVAPGSPTGELFF.

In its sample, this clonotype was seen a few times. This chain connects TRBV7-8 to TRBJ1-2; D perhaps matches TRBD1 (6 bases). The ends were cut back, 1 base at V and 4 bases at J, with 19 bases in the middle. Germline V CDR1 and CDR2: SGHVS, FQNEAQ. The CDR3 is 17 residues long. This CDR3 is CASSLEWSGGQGYGYTF. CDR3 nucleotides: TGTGCCAGCAGCTTAGAATGGAGCGGGGGGCAAGGCTATGGCTACACCTTC.

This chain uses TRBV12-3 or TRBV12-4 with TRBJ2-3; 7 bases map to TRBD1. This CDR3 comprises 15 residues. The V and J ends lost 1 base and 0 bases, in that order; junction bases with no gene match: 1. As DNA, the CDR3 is TGTGCCAGCAGTTTAGAGGGGGCAAGCACAGATACGCAGTATTTT. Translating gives CASSLEGASTDTQYF.

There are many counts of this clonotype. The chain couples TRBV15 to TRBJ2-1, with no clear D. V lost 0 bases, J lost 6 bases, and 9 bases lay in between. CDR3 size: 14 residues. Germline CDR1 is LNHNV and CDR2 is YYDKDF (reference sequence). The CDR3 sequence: CATSRDHPPNEQFF. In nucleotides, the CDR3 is TGTGCCACCAGCAGAGATCATCCCCCCAATGAGCAGTTCTTC.

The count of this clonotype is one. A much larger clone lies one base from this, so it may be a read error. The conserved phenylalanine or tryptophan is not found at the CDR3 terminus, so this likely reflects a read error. The CDR3 sequence: CASSFPQVRRTEAFL. The CDR3 bases are TGTGCCAGCAGTTTCCCCCAGGTTAGGAGGACTGAAGCTTTCCTT. The chain employs TRBV12-3 or TRBV12-4 and TRBJ1-1, with D uncertain. The length of the CDR3 is 15 residues. Deletions cut 3 bases from V and 5 bases from J, with 16 bases between.

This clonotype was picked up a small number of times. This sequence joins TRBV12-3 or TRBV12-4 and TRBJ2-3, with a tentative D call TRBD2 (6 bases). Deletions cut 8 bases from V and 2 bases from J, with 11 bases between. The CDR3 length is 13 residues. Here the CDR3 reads CASAGHSTDTQYF. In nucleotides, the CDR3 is TGTGCCAGCGCGGGGCACTCCACAGATACGCAGTATTTT.